This TCR beta chain was sequenced in a study of T cell responses to AZD1222 COVID-19 vaccine. Notes on the study in general: Seropositivity was recorded at baseline in only 6 or 7 AZD1222 recipients. In the spike-specific TCR repertoire, nearly half reportedly target unmutated variant regions. The span of vaccine-associated CD4 TCRs extended across spike, with dominance at 160-218 and 743-854.

The table came from immunoSEQ multiplex PCR; TCRdb's copy has only in-frame clones and leaves some out. The sample records over 130,000 clones, roughly nine tenths being singletons. This CDR3 region has 12 residues. Looked up from germline, CDR1 is MDHEN and CDR2 is SYDVKM. Trimming took off 2 bases at V and 11 bases at J, with 12 bases between the two ends. This clone has only a few counts. The target antigen is unknown. The gene calls are TRBV28 and TRBJ1-1; D perhaps matches TRBD1 (6 bases). Sequenced material: peripheral blood, taken 28 days after the second dose of the MenACWY control vaccine. This TCR was sampled from an adult who received the MenACWY meningococcal vaccine as a control. As DNA, the CDR3 is TGTGCCAGCAGTTTAGGGGGGGGCTACGCTTTCTTT. Encoded protein: CASSLGGGYAFF.